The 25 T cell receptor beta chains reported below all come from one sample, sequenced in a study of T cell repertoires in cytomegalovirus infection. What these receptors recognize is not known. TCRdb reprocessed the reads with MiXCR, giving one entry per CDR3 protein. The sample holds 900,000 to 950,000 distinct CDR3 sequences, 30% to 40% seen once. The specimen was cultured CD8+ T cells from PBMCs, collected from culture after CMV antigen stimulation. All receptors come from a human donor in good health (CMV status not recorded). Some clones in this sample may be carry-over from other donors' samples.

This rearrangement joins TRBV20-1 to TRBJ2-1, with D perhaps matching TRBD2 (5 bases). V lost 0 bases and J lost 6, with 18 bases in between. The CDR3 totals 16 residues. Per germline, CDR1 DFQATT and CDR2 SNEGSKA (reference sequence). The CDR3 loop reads CSARDVVERAFNEQFF. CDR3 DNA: TGCAGTGCTAGAGATGTTGTGGAGAGGGCCTTCAATGAGCAGTTCTTC.

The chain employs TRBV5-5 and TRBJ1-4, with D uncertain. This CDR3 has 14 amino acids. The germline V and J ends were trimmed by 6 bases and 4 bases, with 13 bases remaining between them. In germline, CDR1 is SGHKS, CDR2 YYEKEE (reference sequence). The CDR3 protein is CASIPIGGNEKLFF. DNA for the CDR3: TGTGCCAGCATTCCGATAGGCGGTAATGAAAAACTGTTTTTT. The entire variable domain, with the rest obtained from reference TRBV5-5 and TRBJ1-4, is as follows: DAGVTQSPTHLIKTRGQQVTLRCSPISGHKSVSWYQQVLGQGPQFIFQYYEKEERGRGNFPDRFSARQFPNYSSELNVNALLLGDSALYLCASIPIGGNEKLFFGSGTQLSVL.

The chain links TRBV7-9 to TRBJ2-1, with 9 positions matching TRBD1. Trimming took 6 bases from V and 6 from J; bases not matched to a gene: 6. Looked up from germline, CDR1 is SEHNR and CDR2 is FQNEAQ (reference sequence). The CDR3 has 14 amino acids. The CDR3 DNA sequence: TGTGCCAGCAGGGAACCGGACAGGGGCAATGAGCAGTTCTTC. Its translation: CASREPDRGNEQFF.

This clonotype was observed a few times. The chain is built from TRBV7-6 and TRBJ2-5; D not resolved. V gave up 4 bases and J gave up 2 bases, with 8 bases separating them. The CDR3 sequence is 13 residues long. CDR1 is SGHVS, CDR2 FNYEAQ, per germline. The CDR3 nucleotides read TGTGCCAGCAGCTCTCTACCTCAAGAGACCCAGTACTTC. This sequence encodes CASSSLPQETQYF. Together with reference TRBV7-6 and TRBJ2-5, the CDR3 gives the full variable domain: GAGVSQSPRYKVTKRGQDVALRCDPISGHVSLYWYRQALGQGPEFLTYFNYEAQQDKSGLPNDRFSAERPEGSISTLTIQRTEQRDSAMYRCASSSLPQETQYFGPGTRLLVL.

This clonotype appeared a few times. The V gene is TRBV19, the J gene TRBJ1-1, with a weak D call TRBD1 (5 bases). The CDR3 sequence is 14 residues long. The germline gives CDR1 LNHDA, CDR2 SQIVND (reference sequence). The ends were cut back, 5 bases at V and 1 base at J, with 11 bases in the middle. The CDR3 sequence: CASSFGASNTEAFF. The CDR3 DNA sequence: TGTGCCAGTAGTTTTGGGGCTTCGAACACTGAAGCTTTCTTT.

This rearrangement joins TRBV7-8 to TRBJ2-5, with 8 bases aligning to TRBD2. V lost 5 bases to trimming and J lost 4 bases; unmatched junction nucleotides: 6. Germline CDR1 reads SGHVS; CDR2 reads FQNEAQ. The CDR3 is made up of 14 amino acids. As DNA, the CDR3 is TGTGCCAGCAGCCCGCCGGGACTAGGAGAGACCCAGTACTTC. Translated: CASSPPGLGETQYF.

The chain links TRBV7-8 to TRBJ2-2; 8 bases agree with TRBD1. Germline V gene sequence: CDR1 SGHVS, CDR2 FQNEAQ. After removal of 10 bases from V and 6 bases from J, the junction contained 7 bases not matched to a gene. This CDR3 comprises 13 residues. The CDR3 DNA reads TGTGCCATTCGGACAGGGTCACCCGGGGAGCTGTTTTTT. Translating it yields CAIRTGSPGELFF.

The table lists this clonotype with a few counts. DNA of the CDR3: TGTGCCAGCAGCTTTACCGTGACCAAAAACATTCAGTACTTC. Protein sequence: CASSFTVTKNIQYF. The gene calls are TRBV7-6 and TRBJ2-4; D remains ambiguous. Germline CDR1 reads SGHVS; CDR2 reads FNYEAQ. V dropped 3 bases and J dropped 2 bases, with 8 bases sitting between them. This CDR3 spans 14 amino acids.

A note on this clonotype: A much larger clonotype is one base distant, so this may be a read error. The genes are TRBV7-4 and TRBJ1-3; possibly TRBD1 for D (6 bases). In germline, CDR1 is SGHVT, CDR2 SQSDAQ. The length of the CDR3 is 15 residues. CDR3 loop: CANSLVSGVGNTIYF. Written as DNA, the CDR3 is TGTGCCAACAGCTTAGTTTCAGGGGTCGGAAACACCATATATTTT.

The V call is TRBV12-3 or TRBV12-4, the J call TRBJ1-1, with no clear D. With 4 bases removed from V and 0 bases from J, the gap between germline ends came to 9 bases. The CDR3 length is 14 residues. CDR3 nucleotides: TGTGCCAGCAGTTGGCTAATTATGAACACTGAAGCTTTCTTT. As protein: CASSWLIMNTEAFF.

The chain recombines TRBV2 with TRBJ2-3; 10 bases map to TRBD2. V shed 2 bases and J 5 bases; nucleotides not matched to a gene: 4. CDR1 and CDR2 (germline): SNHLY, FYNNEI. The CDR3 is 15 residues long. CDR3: CASSETSGAGDTQYF. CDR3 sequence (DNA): TGTGCCAGCAGTGAAACTAGCGGGGCGGGAGATACGCAGTATTTT.

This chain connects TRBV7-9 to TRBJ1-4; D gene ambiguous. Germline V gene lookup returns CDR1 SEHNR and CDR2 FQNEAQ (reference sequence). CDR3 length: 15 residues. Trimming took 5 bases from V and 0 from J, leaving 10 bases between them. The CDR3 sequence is CASSIDTTTNEKLFF. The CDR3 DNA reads TGTGCCAGCAGCATTGACACGACAACTAATGAAAAACTGTTTTTT.

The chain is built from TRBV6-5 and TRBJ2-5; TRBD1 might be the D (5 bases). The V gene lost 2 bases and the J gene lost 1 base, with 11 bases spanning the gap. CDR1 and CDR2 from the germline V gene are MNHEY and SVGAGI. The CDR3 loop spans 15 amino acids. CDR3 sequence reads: CASSYLGVFQETQYF. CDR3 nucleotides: TGTGCCAGCAGTTACCTAGGGGTGTTCCAAGAGACCCAGTACTTC.

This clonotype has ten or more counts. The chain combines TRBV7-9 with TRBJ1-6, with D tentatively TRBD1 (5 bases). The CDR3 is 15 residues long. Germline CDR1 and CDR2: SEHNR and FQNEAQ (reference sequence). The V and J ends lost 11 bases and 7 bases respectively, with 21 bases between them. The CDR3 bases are TGTGCCGGATATACGGGGACCGGATGGAATTCACCCCTCCACTTT. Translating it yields CAGYTGTGWNSPLHF.

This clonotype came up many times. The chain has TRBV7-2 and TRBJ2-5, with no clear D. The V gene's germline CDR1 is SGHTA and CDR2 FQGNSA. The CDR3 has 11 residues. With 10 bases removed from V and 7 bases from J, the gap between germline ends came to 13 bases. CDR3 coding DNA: TGTGCCACCGACCGTGGGGTGACCCAGTACTTC. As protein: CATDRGVTQYF.

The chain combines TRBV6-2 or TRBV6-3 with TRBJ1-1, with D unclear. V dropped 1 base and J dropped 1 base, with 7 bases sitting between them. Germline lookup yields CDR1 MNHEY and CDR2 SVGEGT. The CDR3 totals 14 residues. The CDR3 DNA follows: TGTGCCAGCAGTTACTTGGCCGGGAACACTGAAGCTTTCTTT. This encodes CASSYLAGNTEAFF.

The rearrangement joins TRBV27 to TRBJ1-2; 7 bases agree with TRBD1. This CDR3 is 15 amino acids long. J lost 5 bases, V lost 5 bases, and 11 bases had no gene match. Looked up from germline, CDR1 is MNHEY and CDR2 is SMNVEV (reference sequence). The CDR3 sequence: CASSQPGTVPYGYTF. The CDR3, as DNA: TGTGCCAGCAGTCAGCCGGGGACAGTTCCTTATGGCTACACCTTC.

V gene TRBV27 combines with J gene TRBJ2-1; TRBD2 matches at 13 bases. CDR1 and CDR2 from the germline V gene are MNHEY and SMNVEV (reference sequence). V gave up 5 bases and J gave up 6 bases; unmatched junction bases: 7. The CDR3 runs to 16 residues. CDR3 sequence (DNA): TGTGCCAGCAGTGCCGCGACTAGCGGGGGGCCCAATGAGCAGTTCTTC. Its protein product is CASSAATSGGPNEQFF.

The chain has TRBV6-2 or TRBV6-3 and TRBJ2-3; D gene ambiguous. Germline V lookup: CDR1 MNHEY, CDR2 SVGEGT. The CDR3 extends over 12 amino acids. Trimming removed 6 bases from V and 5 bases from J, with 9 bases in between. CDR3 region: CASSPLEDTQYF. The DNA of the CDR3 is TGTGCCAGCAGCCCCCTAGAAGATACGCAGTATTTT.

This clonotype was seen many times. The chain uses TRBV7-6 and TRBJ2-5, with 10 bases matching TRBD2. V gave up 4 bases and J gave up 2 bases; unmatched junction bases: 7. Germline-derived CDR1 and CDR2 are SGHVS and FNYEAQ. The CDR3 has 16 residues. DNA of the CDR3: TGTGCCAGCAGCTCCTCAGCGGGGGGGTTTCAAGAGACCCAGTACTTC. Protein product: CASSSSAGGFQETQYF.

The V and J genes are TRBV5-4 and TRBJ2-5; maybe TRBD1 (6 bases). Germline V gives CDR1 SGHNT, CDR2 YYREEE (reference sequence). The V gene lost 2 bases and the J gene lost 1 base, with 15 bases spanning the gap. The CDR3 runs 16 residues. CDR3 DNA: TGTGCCAGCAGCTTAGGACAGTCCTTTTTCCAAGAGACCCAGTACTTC. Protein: CASSLGQSFFQETQYF.

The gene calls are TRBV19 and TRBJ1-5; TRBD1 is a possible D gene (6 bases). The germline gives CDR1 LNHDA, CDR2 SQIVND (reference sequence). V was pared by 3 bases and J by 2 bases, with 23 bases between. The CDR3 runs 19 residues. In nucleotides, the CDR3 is TGTGCCAGTAGTATTGACCGGGACATTTTCCTTGTGGGCAATCAGCCCCAGCATTTT. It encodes CASSIDRDIFLVGNQPQHF.

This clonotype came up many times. CDR3 in amino acids: CASSLTGGVTEAFF. The CDR3 DNA follows: TGTGCCAGCAGTTTAACAGGGGGGGTCACTGAAGCTTTCTTT. V usage is TRBV28 and J usage is TRBJ1-1; 8 bases are shared with TRBD1. The CDR3 is 14 residues long. Germline V gene data show CDR1 as MDHEN and CDR2 as SYDVKM. V was pared by 2 bases and J by 4 bases, with 3 bases of the junction left unmatched.

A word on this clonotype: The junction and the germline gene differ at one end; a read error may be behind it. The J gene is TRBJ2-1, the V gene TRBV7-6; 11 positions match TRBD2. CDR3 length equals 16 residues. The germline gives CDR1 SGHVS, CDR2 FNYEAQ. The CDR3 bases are TGTGCTAGCAGCTTAGACTTAGCGGGGGGGCACAATGAGCAGTTCTTC. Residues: CASSLDLAGGHNEQFF.

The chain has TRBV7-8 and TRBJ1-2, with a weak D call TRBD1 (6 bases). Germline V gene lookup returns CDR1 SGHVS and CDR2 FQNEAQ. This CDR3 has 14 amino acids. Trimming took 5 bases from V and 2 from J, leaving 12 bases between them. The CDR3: CASSPRDINYGYTF. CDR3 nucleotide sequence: TGTGCCAGCAGCCCGCGGGACATCAACTATGGCTACACCTTC.